In this sample, the clone carrying this T cell receptor beta chain turned up once. Trimming removed 5 bases from V and 5 bases from J, with 8 bases in between. Per the germline V gene, CDR1 is SGHNT and CDR2 is YYREEE (reference sequence). CDR3 length: 12 residues. It was negative isolation that provided the CD8+ and CD4+ T cells, whereas TEMRA cells were enriched by FACS. This sample was taken from a study of CD8 T cells in Susac syndrome. Random-hexamer reverse transcription was applied to about 0.5 to 1 ug RNA. Amplification of the TCR beta CDR3 was carried out by immunoSEQ multiplex PCR, which spanned a total of 54 Vbeta and 13 Jbeta segments. TCRdb re-called the immunoSEQ multiplex PCR reads with MiXCR, one entry per CDR3 protein. This table holds a few hundred thousand distinct CDR3 sequences, around nine tenths found once.

The chain couples TRBV5-4 to TRBJ2-1; D possibly corresponds to TRBD2 (6 bases). The source material was CD8+ T cells from PBMCs. The sequence was obtained from a human donor with multiple sclerosis. The CDR3 DNA is TGTGCCAGCAGGGTAGCGGACAATGAGCAGTTCTTC. Protein: CASRVADNEQFF.